This TCR beta chain was identified during a study of blood T cells in healthy people across ages. It was with a sample-barcoded 5' primer and a J-beta primer mix that a second PCR of roughly 7 to 12 cycles was run. One entry per CDR3 protein, called by TCRdb with MiXCR from the 5' RACE reads. The data show approximately 800,000 distinct CDR3 sequences, approximately 55% seen once. The V and J ends lost 7 bases and 7 bases respectively, with 20 bases between them. Germline values: CDR1 MNHNY, CDR2 SVGAGI (reference sequence). CDR3 length equals 15 residues. There were at least 5.5 micrograms of total RNA extracted from every sample.

This sequence was found in a man at least 80 years old in good health. The sequenced sample was blood. The chain couples TRBV6-6 to TRBJ1-5, with no clear D. The DNA for the CDR3 is TGTGCCAGCACCCTGTTATCGCAGCAGGCGCAGCCCCAGCATTTT. Translated, it gives CASTLLSQQAQPQHF.